Below are 19 T cell receptor beta chains sequenced from a single sample in a study of blood T cell repertoires in COVID-19. Assay: immunoSEQ multiplex PCR; the TCRdb copy retains only in-frame clones and omits some. The top ten hold about 15% of the sample, which has 200,000 to 250,000 clones, 90% seen once. Sequencing used PBMCs or T cells enriched from blood (not recorded which). The receptor set was obtained from a man between 25 and 39 years old who had been exposed to COVID-19.

The rearrangement uses TRBV19 and TRBJ2-7; 10 positions agree with TRBD1. The CDR3 totals 15 residues. Trimming took 5 bases from V and 3 from J; bases not matched to a gene: 7. CDR1 LNHDA and CDR2 SQIVND come from the germline V gene (reference sequence). In DNA, the CDR3 is TGTGCCAGTAGTCCTGGGACAGGGGATTTCTACGAGCAGTACTTC. Translating it yields CASSPGTGDFYEQYF.

This rearrangement joins TRBV30 to TRBJ1-6; 11 bases are shared with TRBD1. Germline trimming cut 2 bases from V and 10 bases from J; bases unmatched to any gene: 7. The length of the CDR3 is 15 residues. Per germline, CDR1 GTSNPN and CDR2 SVGIG (reference sequence). The CDR3 loop is CAWSSTRTGGSPLHF. In DNA, the CDR3 is TGTGCCTGGAGTTCCACACGGACAGGGGGCTCACCCCTCCACTTT.

The chain uses TRBV4-3 and TRBJ2-7; possibly TRBD2 for D (5 bases). This CDR3 region has 13 residues. Germline V CDR1 and CDR2: LGHNA, YSLEER. Trimming took off 3 bases at V and 4 bases at J, with 10 bases between the two ends. The CDR3 nucleotides are TGCGCCAGCAGCCATACCCCGGGGTACGAGCAGTACTTC. This translates into CASSHTPGYEQYF.

This chain connects TRBV5-4 to TRBJ2-4; TRBD2 matches at 12 bases. V shed 4 bases and J 8 bases; nucleotides not matched to a gene: 16. Germline V lookup: CDR1 SGHNT, CDR2 YYREEE (reference sequence). The CDR3 length is 18 residues. CDR3: CASSPSPSGGALSHIQYF. CDR3 in DNA: TGTGCCAGCAGCCCCAGTCCTAGCGGGGGGGCGTTATCACACATTCAGTACTTC.

The CDR3 nucleotides read TGCGCCAGCGGACAGTACACTGAAGCTTTCTTT. Residues: CASGQYTEAFF. The chain uses TRBV10-2 and TRBJ1-1; tentatively, D is TRBD1 (6 bases). Germline CDR1 WSHSY, CDR2 SAAADI. V was shortened by 8 bases and J by 3 bases, with 7 bases between the two germline ends. The length of the CDR3 is 11 residues.

This sequence joins TRBV6-1 and TRBJ2-7, with D perhaps matching TRBD2 (6 bases). This CDR3 is 13 amino acids long. Per the germline V gene, CDR1 is MNHNS and CDR2 is SASEGT. Trimming removed 3 bases from V and 1 base from J, with 7 bases in between. CDR3 in amino acids: CASSDGTSYEQYF. The CDR3 bases are TGTGCCAGCAGTGACGGGACTTCCTACGAGCAGTACTTC.

The chain couples TRBV4-3 to TRBJ2-1; 9 bases align to TRBD2. V lost 4 bases and J lost 8; bases outside the gene matches: 15. CDR3 size: 17 residues. Germline values: CDR1 LGHNA, CDR2 YSLEER. The CDR3 spells CASSRLPVASGADEQFF. For the CDR3, the DNA is TGCGCCAGCAGCCGCCTCCCCGTGGCTAGCGGGGCAGATGAGCAGTTCTTC.

The CDR3 is CASGASSSTDTQYF. The CDR3 DNA is TGTGCCAGCGGAGCTAGCTCTAGCACAGATACGCAGTATTTT. The chain combines TRBV9 with TRBJ2-3, with a tentative D call TRBD2 (5 bases). The germline V and J ends were trimmed by 7 bases and 0 bases, with 12 bases remaining between them. The CDR3 contains 14 residues. Germline CDR1 is SGDLS and CDR2 is YYNGEE.

The genes are TRBV29-1 and TRBJ2-6; the D gene is possibly TRBD2 (6 bases). The V end was cut by 4 bases, the J end by 0 bases, with 7 bases between. The germline CDR1 and CDR2 sequences are SQVTM and ANQGSEA. This CDR3 comprises 14 residues. The CDR3 DNA reads as TGCAGCGTTGGGGGACTCTCTGGGGCCAACGTCCTGACTTTC. It translates to CSVGGLSGANVLTF.

The chain uses TRBV27 and TRBJ2-7; TRBD1 agrees at 8 bases. J gave up 3 bases and V 1 base, and 8 bases lay outside the gene matches. This CDR3 comprises 16 residues. Germline CDR1 is MNHEY and CDR2 is SMNVEV (reference sequence). The CDR3 DNA reads TGTGCCAGCAGTTTATTCGCAGGACAGGGAGGCTACGAGCAGTACTTC. This codes for CASSLFAGQGGYEQYF.

The rearrangement joins TRBV30 to TRBJ2-2, with 12 bases aligning to TRBD2. Losses at the gene ends were 1 base for V and 5 bases for J; bases not matched to a gene: 2. Germline V CDR1 and CDR2: GTSNPN, SVGIG (reference sequence). The CDR3 is 15 residues long. Written as DNA, the CDR3 is TGTGCCTGGAGTGGACTAGCGGGGGATACCGGGGAGCTGTTTTTT. It translates to CAWSGLAGDTGELFF. The variable domain in full, with the rest retrieved from reference TRBV30 and TRBJ2-2, is SQTIHQWPATLVQPVGSPLSLECTVEGTSNPNLYWYRQAAGRGLQLLFYSVGIGQISSEVPQNLSASRPQDRQFILSSKKLLLSDSGFYLCAWSGLAGDTGELFFGEGSRLTVL.

V gene TRBV25-1 combines with J gene TRBJ1-2, with 9 bases lining up with TRBD1. The junction had 6 bases not matched to a gene; V was cut back by 5 bases and J by 2 bases. This CDR3 region has 15 residues. CDR1 is MGHDK, CDR2 SYGVNS, per germline. This CDR3 is CASSHLDRGNYGYTF. CDR3 DNA: TGTGCCAGCAGTCACCTGGACAGGGGAAACTATGGCTACACCTTC.

This clone showed up just a few times. V usage is TRBV29-1 and J usage is TRBJ2-7; 8 bases fit TRBD2. V gave up 6 bases and J gave up 0 bases; unmatched junction bases: 13. Germline V lookup: CDR1 SQVTM, CDR2 ANQGSEA. The CDR3 is made up of 16 amino acids. CDR3 sequence reads: CSVGIPRGGTSYEQYF. The DNA for the CDR3 is TGCAGCGTCGGAATTCCCCGGGGGGGCACCTCCTACGAGCAGTACTTC.

The sample holds one count of this clone. The CDR3: CASSFGTGGSMNTEAFF. The CDR3 DNA reads as TGTGCCAGCAGCTTCGGGACAGGGGGTTCGATGAACACTGAAGCTTTCTTT. The chain has TRBV7-9 and TRBJ1-1, with 11 bases that match TRBD1. Germline trimming cut 3 bases from V and 0 bases from J; bases unmatched to any gene: 6. CDR3 length equals 17 residues. CDR1 and CDR2 (germline): SEHNR, FQNEAQ (reference sequence).

The chain combines TRBV19 with TRBJ2-7; 7 bases are shared with TRBD1. The CDR3 is 14 residues long. Germline CDR1 is LNHDA and CDR2 is SQIVND (reference sequence). With 8 bases clipped from V and 2 bases from J, the junction kept 9 bases outside the gene matches. The CDR3 protein is CASEPDRWPYEQYF. As DNA, the CDR3 is TGTGCCAGTGAACCGGACAGGTGGCCCTACGAGCAGTACTTC.

The genes are TRBV4-3 and TRBJ2-5; 13 bases align to TRBD2. Germline-derived CDR1 and CDR2 are LGHNA and YSLEER. J was trimmed by 4 bases and V by 2 bases; bases with no gene match: 7. The CDR3 spans 17 residues. The DNA for the CDR3 is TGCGCCAGCAGCCAACAAACTAGCGGGGGGGGAGGAGAGACCCAGTACTTC. It yields the protein CASSQQTSGGGGETQYF.

The chain has TRBV7-8 and TRBJ1-4; 7 nucleotides align to TRBD1. Trimming removed 1 base from V and 0 bases from J; junction bases left unmatched: 2. The CDR3 has 16 residues. CDR1 SGHVS and CDR2 FQNEAQ come from the germline V gene. The CDR3: CASSLGGTATNEKLFF. In DNA form, the CDR3 reads TGTGCCAGCAGCTTAGGTGGGACAGCAACTAATGAAAAACTGTTTTTT.

The chain is built from TRBV19 and TRBJ2-1; a weak D match, TRBD1 (6 bases). Germline CDR1 reads LNHDA; CDR2 reads SQIVND (reference sequence). The CDR3 runs to 13 residues. Trimming took off 5 bases at V and 8 bases at J, with 13 bases between the two ends. DNA for the CDR3: TGTGCCAGTAGTGCGGACAGTTCGGATGAGCAGTTCTTC. It translates to CASSADSSDEQFF.

The chain carries TRBV10-3 and TRBJ2-7; 8 positions agree with TRBD1. The junction had 7 bases not matched to a gene; V was cut back by 3 bases and J by 6 bases. There are 14 residues in the CDR3. The V gene's germline CDR1 is ENHRY and CDR2 SYGVKD. CDR3 loop: CAISDLDRESEQYF. CDR3 nucleotides: TGTGCCATCAGTGATTTGGACAGGGAAAGCGAGCAGTACTTC.